Included here is one T cell receptor beta chain sequence, with context. Trimming pared 4 bases from V and 4 bases from J, leaving 13 bases between. Germline lookup yields CDR1 SGHNT and CDR2 YENEEA. This CDR3 region has 14 residues. This specimen comes from a study of blood T cell repertoires in COVID-19. Overall study: Nucleic acid was either cDNA or gDNA, and it came from T cells, B-cell-depleted T cells, or PBMCs.

In the authors' methods: By means of reference gene primer amplification, nucleated cell counts were estimated. The data were produced by immunoSEQ multiplex PCR, yet TCRdb's version contains in-frame clones alone and is incomplete. The DNA was the basis for D and trimming; V, J and clone size are from that table. The sample lists about 98,000 clones, approximately 86% seen once, with 10% in the top ten. This chain links TRBV11-3 with TRBJ1-1, with D perhaps TRBD1 (6 bases). The sequencing sample was made of peripheral blood. The TCR comes from a man aged 50 or older with acute or convalescent COVID-19. CDR3 sequence reads: CASSSLGASTEAFF. CDR3 DNA: TGTGCCAGCAGCTCTCTGGGGGCGAGCACTGAAGCTTTCTTT.